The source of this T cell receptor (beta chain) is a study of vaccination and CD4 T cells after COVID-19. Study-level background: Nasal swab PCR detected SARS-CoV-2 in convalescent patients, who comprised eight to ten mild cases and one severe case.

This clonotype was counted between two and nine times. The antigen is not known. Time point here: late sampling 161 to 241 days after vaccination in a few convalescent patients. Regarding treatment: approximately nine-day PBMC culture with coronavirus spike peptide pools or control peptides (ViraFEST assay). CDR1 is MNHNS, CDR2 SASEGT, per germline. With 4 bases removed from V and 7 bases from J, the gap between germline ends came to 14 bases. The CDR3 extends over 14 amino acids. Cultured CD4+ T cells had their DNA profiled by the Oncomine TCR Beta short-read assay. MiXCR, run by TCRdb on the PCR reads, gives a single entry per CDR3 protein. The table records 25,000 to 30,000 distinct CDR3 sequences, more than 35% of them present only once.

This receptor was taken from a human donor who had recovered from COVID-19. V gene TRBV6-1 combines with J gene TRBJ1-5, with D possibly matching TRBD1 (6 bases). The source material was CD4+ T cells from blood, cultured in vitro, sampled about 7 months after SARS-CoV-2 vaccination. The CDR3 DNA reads TGTGCCAGCAGTGTCAACAGGGTCGGGCAGCCCCAGCATTTT. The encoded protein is CASSVNRVGQPQHF.